These 8 T cell receptor beta chains share one sample of origin, sequenced in a study of tumor-infiltrating lymphocytes in primary liver carcinoma. Germline DNA was also extracted, and blood RNA was taken from unsorted whole blood. Constant-region priming of approximately 500 ng total RNA yielded TCR beta cDNA. Nested multiplex PCR, run for three rounds with slightly modified ARM-PCR, yielded TCR beta libraries. Each of the first two PCR rounds ran approximately 11 cycles with TRBV1-TRBV30 forward and C-beta reverse primers. From the multiplex PCR reads, TCRdb called clonotypes with MiXCR, one entry per CDR3 protein. Of approximately 310,000 distinct CDR3 sequences detected, more than 55% appear once; the ten largest clones hold roughly 9%. Sequenced material: peripheral blood. All receptors derive from a man aged 40-55 years with primary liver carcinoma and hepatitis B virus infection.

As to this clonotype: This may arise from a read error, as a much more abundant clone is one base away. The missing conserved phenylalanine or tryptophan at the end of this CDR3 makes a read error likely. J is TRBJ2-1 and V is TRBV29-1, with 8 bases fitting TRBD1. Trimming took 5 bases from V and 1 from J; bases not matched to a gene: 4. Germline values: CDR1 SQVTM, CDR2 ANQGSEA. There are 14 residues in the CDR3. The CDR3 protein is CSVFRDRSYNEQFL. For the CDR3, the DNA is TGCAGCGTTTTCCGGGACAGGTCCTACAATGAGCAGTTCCTC.

In the case of this clonotype: Just one base apart from a much larger clone, this may be a read error. The chain couples TRBV6-1 to TRBJ1-1, with a possible D match to TRBD1 (5 bases). Germline V lookup: CDR1 MNHNS, CDR2 SASEGT. The CDR3 length is 14 residues. The CDR3 loop is CTSRRQGTNTEAFF. As DNA, the CDR3 is TGTACCAGCAGACGCCAAGGGACGAACACTGAAGCTTTCTTT.

This clonotype occurred once. In this CDR3 the conserved last residue, phenylalanine or tryptophan, is missing, so a read error is likely. V is TRBV12-3 or TRBV12-4 and J is TRBJ1-6; 9 nucleotides align to TRBD1. J lost 7 bases, V lost 5 bases, and 6 bases had no gene match. This CDR3 has 15 residues. The CDR3 DNA reads TGTGCCAGCAGTAAAGACGACAGGGGGAATTCACCCCTCCACTCT. Its translation is CASSKDDRGNSPLHS.

This clonotype was recorded at least ten times. This sequence joins TRBV11-3 and TRBJ2-1, with 8 bases matching TRBD1. The CDR3 spans 17 residues. Germline trimming cut 5 bases from V and 0 bases from J; bases unmatched to any gene: 9. Per germline, CDR1 SGHNT and CDR2 YENEEA. The CDR3 loop is CASSPGDRWSSYNEQFF. In nucleotides, the CDR3 is TGTGCCAGCAGCCCAGGGGACAGGTGGAGCTCCTACAATGAGCAGTTCTTC.

Concerning this clonotype: At one end, the junction sequence differs from germline, possibly due to a read error. This chain joins TRBV5-6 and TRBJ2-5; D unclear. CDR1 is SGHDT, CDR2 YYEEEE, per germline. The CDR3 has 13 residues. The CDR3 spells CANSPGPQETQYF. The CDR3 DNA follows: TGTGCCAACAGCCCAGGTCCTCAAGAGACCCAGTACTTC.

Concerning this clonotype: A much larger clone lies one base from this, so it may be a read error. The chain recombines TRBV28 with TRBJ1-1; 7 bases match TRBD1. From germline, CDR1 is MDHEN and CDR2 SYDVKM. The CDR3 loop spans 17 amino acids. CDR3 DNA sequence: TGTGCCAGCAGTTTCCCCGTGGTAGGGGGCGCGAACACTAAAGCTTTCTTT. It codes for CASSFPVVGGANTKAFF.

V usage is TRBV5-1 and J usage is TRBJ1-4; D call uncertain. V lost 0 bases and J 10 bases, leaving 10 bases between the germline ends. Per germline, CDR1 SGHRS and CDR2 YFSETQ. The CDR3 has 13 amino acids. In DNA, the CDR3 is TGCGCCAGCAGCTTGGGAGACCTGGGAAAACTGTTTTTT. Translation gives CASSLGDLGKLFF.

V and J are TRBV10-3 and TRBJ2-5; D possibly uses TRBD1 or TRBD2 (5 bases each). The CDR3 length is 16 residues. The germline gives CDR1 ENHRY, CDR2 SYGVKD. With 4 bases removed from V and 3 bases from J, the gap between germline ends came to 18 bases. The CDR3: CAISGGTGGRKETQYF. The CDR3 DNA follows: TGTGCCATCAGTGGGGGTACTGGGGGAAGGAAAGAGACCCAGTACTTC.